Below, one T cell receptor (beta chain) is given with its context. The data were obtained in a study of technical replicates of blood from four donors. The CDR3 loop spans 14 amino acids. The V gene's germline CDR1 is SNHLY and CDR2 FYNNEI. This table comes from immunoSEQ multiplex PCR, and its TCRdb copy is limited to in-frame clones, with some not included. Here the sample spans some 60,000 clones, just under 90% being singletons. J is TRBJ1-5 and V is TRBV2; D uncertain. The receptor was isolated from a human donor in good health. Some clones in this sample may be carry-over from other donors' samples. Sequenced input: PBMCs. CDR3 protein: CATRGDVVNQPQHF. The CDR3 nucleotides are TGTGCTACCCGAGGAGACGTTGTTAATCAGCCCCAGCATTTT.